This T cell receptor (beta chain) was recorded in a study of OX40 agonist ivuxolimab in advanced cancers. Study-level information: Partial response was recorded in three patients: one hepatocellular carcinoma and two cutaneous melanoma cases. Regarding the study as a whole: Average numbers of expanded clones were greater in CD8+ T cells than in CD4+.

This CDR3 contains 13 residues. Trimming removed 1 base at V and 5 bases at J, with 8 bases between. The V gene's germline CDR1 is SEHNR and CDR2 FQNEAQ (reference sequence). The assay was immunoSEQ multiplex PCR, and TCRdb's table has in-frame clones only and misses some. The sample shows approximately 81,000 clones, about 85% of them seen only once. Concerning this clone: What it binds is unknown.

Autoimmune disease history or systemic immunosuppression led to patients being barred. The chain combines TRBV7-9 with TRBJ1-1, with a weak D call TRBD1 (5 bases). The source material was CD4+ or CD8+ T cells sorted from blood, sampled in a trial of the OX40 agonist ivuxolimab. The receptor was derived from an adult with an advanced solid tumor such as melanoma, head and neck, liver or kidney cancer. The chain's CDR3 is CASSLEKGTEAFF. For the CDR3, the DNA is TGTGCCAGCAGCTTAGAGAAGGGGACTGAAGCTTTCTTT.